The 10 T cell receptor beta chains listed next were all sequenced from one sample in a study of response to subunit inactivated influenza vaccine. MiXCR, applied by TCRdb to the RT-PCR reads, yields one record per CDR3 protein. The table lists a few hundred thousand distinct CDR3 sequences, more than 7% of them singletons. The sample in question was PBMCs from blood, obtained around 25 months after vaccination. All receptors derive from a man between 50 and 70 years old who received an inactivated influenza vaccine.

The chain uses TRBV3-1 and TRBJ2-3; no clear D gene. V lost 2 bases and J lost 4, with 13 bases in between. CDR1 is LGHDT and CDR2 is YNNKEL in the germline V gene (reference sequence). The CDR3 sequence is 15 residues long. This chain's CDR3 is CASSQKGARADTQYF. DNA of the CDR3: TGTGCCAGCAGCCAAAAGGGCGCTAGGGCAGATACGCAGTATTTT.

V usage is TRBV23-1 and J usage is TRBJ2-1; 11 bases fit TRBD2. TRBV23-1 belongs to the ORF category, with a function that is uncertain. V lost 6 bases to trimming and J lost 0 bases; unmatched junction nucleotides: 13. The CDR3 loop spans 19 amino acids. The CDR3 region has the DNA TGCGCCAGCAGCCGTCACGGACTAGCGGGCTTGAGCTCCTACAATGAGCAGTTCTTC. Protein: CASSRHGLAGLSSYNEQFF.

This clonotype was observed a few times. The V gene is TRBV7-2, the J gene TRBJ2-1; D may be TRBD1 (5 bases). The V gene lost 5 bases and the J gene lost 10 bases, with 15 bases spanning the gap. CDR1 is SGHTA, CDR2 FQGNSA, per germline. This CDR3 has 13 amino acids. CDR3 protein: CASSQGSSPEQFF. DNA for the CDR3: TGTGCCAGCAGCCAGGGCAGTTCCCCCGAGCAGTTCTTC.

This clonotype was observed many times. DNA of the CDR3: TGCAGCGTTGAAGTTGTGGGCGCAGAGACCCAGTACTTC. Its translation: CSVEVVGAETQYF. The gene calls are TRBV29-1 and TRBJ2-5, with no clear D. Between the trimmed V and J ends, which lost 1 base and 4 bases, there was a span of 10 bases. From germline, CDR1 is SQVTM and CDR2 ANQGSEA. This CDR3 comprises 13 residues.

This clonotype came up a few times. V gene TRBV7-8 combines with J gene TRBJ1-1; D is possibly TRBD1 (6 bases). Trimming took 1 base from V and 4 from J, leaving 16 bases between them. The CDR3 sequence is 16 residues long. Looked up from germline, CDR1 is SGHVS and CDR2 is FQNEAQ. The CDR3 sequence is CASSLGDPGVGTEAFF. The CDR3 DNA sequence: TGTGCCAGCAGCTTAGGGGACCCAGGGGTCGGCACTGAAGCTTTCTTT.

This chain joins TRBV12-3 or TRBV12-4 and TRBJ2-2; possible D gene TRBD2, 6 bases. V lost 3 bases and J 5 bases, leaving 13 bases between the germline ends. This CDR3 has 15 residues. The CDR3 region is CASSFITSRTGELFF. In DNA, the CDR3 is TGTGCCAGCAGTTTCATCACTAGCCGGACCGGGGAGCTGTTTTTT.

The CDR3 is CASSVRDLVRNIQYF. The CDR3 DNA sequence: TGTGCCAGCAGTGTACGTGACCTCGTTCGGAACATTCAGTACTTC. The chain is built from TRBV2 and TRBJ2-4; no reliable D call. Germline values: CDR1 SNHLY, CDR2 FYNNEI. The CDR3 sequence is 15 residues long. V was clipped by 4 bases and J by 7 bases, with 17 bases between them.

The chain is built from TRBV7-9 and TRBJ2-3; D gene uncertain. Germline CDR1 and CDR2: SEHNR and FQNEAQ (reference sequence). V lost 8 bases, J lost 8 bases, and 8 bases lay in between. The CDR3 totals 10 residues. The CDR3 reads CASSDFTQYF. The CDR3 coding sequence is TGTGCCAGCTCGGATTTTACGCAGTATTTT. Full variable domain (outside the CDR3, taken from reference TRBV7-9 and TRBJ2-3): DTGVSQNPRHKITKRGQNVTFRCDPISEHNRLYWYRQTLGQGPEFLTYFQNEAQLEKSRLLSDRFSAERPKGSFSTLEIQRTEQGDSAMYLCASSDFTQYFGPGTRLTVL.

V gene TRBV20-1 combines with J gene TRBJ2-3; the match to TRBD2 covers 9 bases. Unmatched junction bases numbered 15, after V lost 5 bases and J lost 0 bases. The CDR3 extends over 18 amino acids. The germline V gene encodes CDR1 DFQATT and CDR2 SNEGSKA (reference sequence). Written as DNA, the CDR3 is TGCAGTGCTGATAGGGTGGCTAGCGGGACTTCTAGCACAGATACGCAGTATTTT. This encodes CSADRVASGTSSTDTQYF.

This sequence joins TRBV5-1 and TRBJ2-7; 8 bases agree with TRBD2. The CDR3 has 14 residues. CDR1 is SGHRS and CDR2 is YFSETQ in the germline V gene. The junction had 5 bases not matched to a gene; V was cut back by 2 bases and J by 4 bases. For the CDR3, the DNA is TGCGCCAGCAGCTTAGCGGGGGCCGTATACGAGCAGTACTTC. Its translation is CASSLAGAVYEQYF.